This T cell receptor beta chain stems from a study of T-cell reconstitution after alpha-beta-depleted transplantation in children. Whole-study findings and limits: Recipient T cells and thymic progenitors that survived were the source of the high TCRbeta diversity seen at day 60 in some patients.

Unmatched junction bases numbered 13, after V lost 0 bases and J lost 5 bases. This CDR3 spans 18 amino acids. CDR1 and CDR2 from the germline V gene are LNHNV and YYDKDF (reference sequence). As for this clonotype: Its target is not known.

For TCRbeta, the library was prepared with unique molecular identifiers. TCRdb called the PCR reads again in MiXCR, with one record for every CDR3 protein. The sample records some 600,000 distinct CDR3 sequences, roughly 13% being singletons. This receptor was identified in a male patient younger than 18 who had a stem cell transplant for acute myeloid leukemia, so the T cells may come from the graft donor. The chain carries TRBV15 and TRBJ2-5, with TRBD2 matching 9 bases. The material was PBMCs, mostly from graft donor cells, obtained 360 days after TCRalphabeta/CD19-depleted stem cell transplant. CDR3 in DNA: TGTGCCACCAGCAGAGATCGATGGGCTAGCGGGACGGGGGAGACCCAGTACTTC. Protein: CATSRDRWASGTGETQYF. Full variable domain (remainder filled in from reference TRBV15 and TRBJ2-5): DAMVIQNPRYQVTQFGKPVTLSCSQTLNHNVMYWYQQKSSQAPKLLFHYYDKDFNNEADTPDNFQSRRPNTSFCFLDIRSPGLGDTAMYLCATSRDRWASGTGETQYFGPGTRLLVL.